This record concerns one TCR beta chain sequence. The CDR3 contains 18 residues. CDR1 KGHSH and CDR2 LQKENI come from the germline V gene. The V segment lost 3 bases and the J segment 5 bases; nucleotides outside the gene matches: 15. This record comes from a study of control samples from healthy donors and cancer patients. This table comes from immunoSEQ multiplex PCR, and its TCRdb copy is limited to in-frame clones, with some not included. Among over 100,000 clones listed, roughly nine tenths were seen once. Sequenced sample: blood. The clonotype comes from a human donor in good health. The donor label of this sample is uncertain. The V gene is TRBV18, the J gene TRBJ2-5, with 10 bases aligning to TRBD2. CDR3 bases: TGTGCCAGCTCACCCTATAGTCTAGCGGGGGCTCTCGCGGAGACCCAGTACTTC. Protein: CASSPYSLAGALAETQYF.